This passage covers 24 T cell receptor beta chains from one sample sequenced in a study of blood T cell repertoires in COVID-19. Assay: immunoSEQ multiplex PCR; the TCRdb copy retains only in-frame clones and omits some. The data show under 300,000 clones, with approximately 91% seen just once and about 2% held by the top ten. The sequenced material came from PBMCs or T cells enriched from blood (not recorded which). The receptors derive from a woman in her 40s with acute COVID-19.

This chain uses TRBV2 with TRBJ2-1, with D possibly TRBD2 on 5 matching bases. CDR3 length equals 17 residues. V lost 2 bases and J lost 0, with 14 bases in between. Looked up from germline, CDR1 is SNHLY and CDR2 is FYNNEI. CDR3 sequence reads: CASSELLRASSYNEQFF. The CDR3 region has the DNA TGTGCCAGCAGTGAACTCCTGCGGGCCAGCTCCTACAATGAGCAGTTCTTC.

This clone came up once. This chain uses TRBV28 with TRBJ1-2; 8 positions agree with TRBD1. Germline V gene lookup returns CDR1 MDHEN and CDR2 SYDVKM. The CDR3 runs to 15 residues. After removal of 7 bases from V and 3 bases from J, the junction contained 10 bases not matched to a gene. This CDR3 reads CASTSGQAGYYGYTF. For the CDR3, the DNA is TGTGCCAGCACTTCGGGACAGGCGGGGTACTATGGCTACACCTTC.

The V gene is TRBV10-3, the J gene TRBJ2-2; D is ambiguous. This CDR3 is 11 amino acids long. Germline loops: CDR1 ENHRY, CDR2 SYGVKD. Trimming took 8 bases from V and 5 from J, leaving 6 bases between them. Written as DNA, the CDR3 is TGTGCCATCTCGGTAACCGGGGAGCTGTTTTTT. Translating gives CAISVTGELFF.

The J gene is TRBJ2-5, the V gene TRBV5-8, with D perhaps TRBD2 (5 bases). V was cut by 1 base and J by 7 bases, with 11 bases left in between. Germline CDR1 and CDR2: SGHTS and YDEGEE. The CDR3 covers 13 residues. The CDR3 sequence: CASSLSRVRTQYF. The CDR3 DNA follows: TGTGCCAGCAGCTTGTCGAGGGTGAGGACCCAGTACTTC.

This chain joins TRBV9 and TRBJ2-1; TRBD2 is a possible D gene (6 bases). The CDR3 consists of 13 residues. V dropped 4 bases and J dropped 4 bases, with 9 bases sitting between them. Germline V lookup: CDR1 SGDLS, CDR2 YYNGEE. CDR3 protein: CASSKGLYNEQFF. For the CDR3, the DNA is TGTGCCAGCAGCAAGGGACTGTACAATGAGCAGTTCTTC.

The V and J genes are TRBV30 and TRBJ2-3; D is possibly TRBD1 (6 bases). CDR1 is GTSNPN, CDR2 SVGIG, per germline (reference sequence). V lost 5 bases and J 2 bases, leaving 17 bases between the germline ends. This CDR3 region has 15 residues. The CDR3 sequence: CAWATLRGPTDTQYF. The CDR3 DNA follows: TGTGCCTGGGCGACCCTCAGGGGCCCCACAGATACGCAGTATTTT. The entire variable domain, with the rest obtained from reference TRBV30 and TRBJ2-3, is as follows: SQTIHQWPATLVQPVGSPLSLECTVEGTSNPNLYWYRQAAGRGLQLLFYSVGIGQISSEVPQNLSASRPQDRQFILSSKKLLLSDSGFYLCAWATLRGPTDTQYFGPGTRLTVL.

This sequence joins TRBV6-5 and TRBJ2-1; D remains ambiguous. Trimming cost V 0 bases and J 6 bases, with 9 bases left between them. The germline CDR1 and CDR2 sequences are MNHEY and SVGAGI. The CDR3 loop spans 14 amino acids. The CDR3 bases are TGTGCCAGCAGTTACTCAGCAACAGTCAATGAGCAGTTCTTC. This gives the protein CASSYSATVNEQFF.

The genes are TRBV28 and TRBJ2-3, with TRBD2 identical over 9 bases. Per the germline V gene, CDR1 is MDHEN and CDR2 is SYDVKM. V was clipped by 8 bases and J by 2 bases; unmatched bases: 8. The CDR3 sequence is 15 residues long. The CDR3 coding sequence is TGTGCCAGCGAATCTAGCGGGACCTCCACAGATACGCAGTATTTT. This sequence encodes CASESSGTSTDTQYF.

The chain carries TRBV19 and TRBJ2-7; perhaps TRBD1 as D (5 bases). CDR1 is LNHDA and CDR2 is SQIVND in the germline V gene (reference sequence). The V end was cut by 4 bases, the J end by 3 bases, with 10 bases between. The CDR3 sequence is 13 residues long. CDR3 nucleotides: TGTGCCAGTAGTAGGTCAGGGTTCTACGAGCAGTACTTC. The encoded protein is CASSRSGFYEQYF.

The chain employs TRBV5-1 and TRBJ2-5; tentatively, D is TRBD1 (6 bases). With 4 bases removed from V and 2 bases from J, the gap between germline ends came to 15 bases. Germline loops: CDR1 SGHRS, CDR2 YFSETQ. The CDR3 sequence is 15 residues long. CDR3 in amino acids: CASSRTASPQETQYF. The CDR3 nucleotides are TGCGCCAGCAGCAGGACAGCTAGCCCTCAAGAGACCCAGTACTTC.

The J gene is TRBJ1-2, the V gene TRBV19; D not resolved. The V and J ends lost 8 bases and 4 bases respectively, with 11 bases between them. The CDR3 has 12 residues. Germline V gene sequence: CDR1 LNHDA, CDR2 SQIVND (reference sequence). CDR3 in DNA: TGTGCCAGTTCCCTTGGCTTCTATGGCTACACCTTC. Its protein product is CASSLGFYGYTF. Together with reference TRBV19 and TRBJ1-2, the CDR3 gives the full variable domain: DGGITQSPKYLFRKEGQNVTLSCEQNLNHDAMYWYRQDPGQGLRLIYYSQIVNDFQKGDIAEGYSVSREKKESFPLTVTSAQKNPTAFYLCASSLGFYGYTFGSGTRLTVV.

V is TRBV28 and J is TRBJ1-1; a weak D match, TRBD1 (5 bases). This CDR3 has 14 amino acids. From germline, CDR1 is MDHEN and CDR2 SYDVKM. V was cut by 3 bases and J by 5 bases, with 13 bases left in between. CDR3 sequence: CASSLWGPRTEAFF. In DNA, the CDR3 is TGTGCCAGCAGTTTGTGGGGCCCGAGGACTGAAGCTTTCTTT.

The CDR3 here is CASTRIRTSTDTQYF. Here the CDR3 DNA reads TGTGCCAGCACCAGGATAAGGACTAGCACAGATACGCAGTATTTT. The V call is TRBV2, the J call TRBJ2-3, with D tentatively TRBD2 (5 bases). CDR3 length equals 15 residues. The V and J ends lost 7 bases and 0 bases respectively, with 14 bases between them. In germline, CDR1 is SNHLY, CDR2 FYNNEI.

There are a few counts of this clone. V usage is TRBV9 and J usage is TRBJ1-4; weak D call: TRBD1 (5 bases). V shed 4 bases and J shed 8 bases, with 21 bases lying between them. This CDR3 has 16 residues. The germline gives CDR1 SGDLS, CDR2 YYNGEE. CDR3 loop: CASSPNIGQGHEKLFF. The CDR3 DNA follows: TGTGCCAGCAGCCCAAATATTGGGCAGGGCCACGAAAAACTGTTTTTT.

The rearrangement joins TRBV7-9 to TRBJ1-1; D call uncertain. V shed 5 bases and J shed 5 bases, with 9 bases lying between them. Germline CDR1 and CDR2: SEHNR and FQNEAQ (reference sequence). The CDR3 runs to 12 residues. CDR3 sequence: CASSNHQTEAFF. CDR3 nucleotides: TGTGCCAGCAGCAACCATCAGACTGAAGCTTTCTTT.

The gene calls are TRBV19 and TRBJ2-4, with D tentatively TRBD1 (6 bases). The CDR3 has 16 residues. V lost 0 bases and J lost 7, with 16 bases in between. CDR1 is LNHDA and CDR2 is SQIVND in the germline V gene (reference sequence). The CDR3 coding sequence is TGTGCCAGTAGTATAGATATGAACAGGGTTTCGAACATTCAGTACTTC. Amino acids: CASSIDMNRVSNIQYF.

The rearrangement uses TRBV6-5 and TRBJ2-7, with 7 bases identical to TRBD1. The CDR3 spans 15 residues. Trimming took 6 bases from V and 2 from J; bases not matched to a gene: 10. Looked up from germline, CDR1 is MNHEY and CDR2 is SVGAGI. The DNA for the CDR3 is TGTGCCAGCAGCCGAAACTCTGACAGGGCCTACGAGCAGTACTTC. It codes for CASSRNSDRAYEQYF.

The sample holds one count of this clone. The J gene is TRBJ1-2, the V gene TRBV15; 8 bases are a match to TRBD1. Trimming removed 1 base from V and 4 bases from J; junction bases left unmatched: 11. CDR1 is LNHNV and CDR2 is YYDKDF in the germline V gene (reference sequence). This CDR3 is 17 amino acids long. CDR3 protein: CATSRGGVTGAAYGYTF. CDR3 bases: TGTGCCACCAGCAGAGGGGGGGTGACAGGGGCAGCCTATGGCTACACCTTC.

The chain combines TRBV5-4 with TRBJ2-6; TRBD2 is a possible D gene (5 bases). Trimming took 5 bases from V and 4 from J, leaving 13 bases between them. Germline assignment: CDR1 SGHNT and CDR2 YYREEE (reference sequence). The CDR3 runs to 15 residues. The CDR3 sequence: CASRPEGAGANVLTF. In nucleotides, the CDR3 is TGTGCCAGCAGGCCAGAGGGAGCCGGGGCCAACGTCCTGACTTTC. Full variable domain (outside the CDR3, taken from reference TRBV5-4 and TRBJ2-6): ETGVTQSPTHLIKTRGQQVTLRCSSQSGHNTVSWYQQALGQGPQFIFQYYREEENGRGNFPPRFSGLQFPNYSSELNVNALELDDSALYLCASRPEGAGANVLTFGAGSRLTVL.

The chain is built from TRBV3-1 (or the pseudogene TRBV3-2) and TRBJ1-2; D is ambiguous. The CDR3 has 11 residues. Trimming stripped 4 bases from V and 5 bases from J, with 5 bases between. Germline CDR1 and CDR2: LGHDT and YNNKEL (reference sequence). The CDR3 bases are TGTGCCAGCAGCCCGGGATATGGCTACACCTTC. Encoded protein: CASSPGYGYTF.

The CDR3 bases are TGTGCCAGCAGTTTTGAGGGTATGGAGGGAGCCTACGAGCAGTACTTC. This encodes CASSFEGMEGAYEQYF. This chain connects TRBV27 to TRBJ2-7; possibly TRBD2 for D (6 bases). This CDR3 contains 16 residues. Between the trimmed V and J ends, which lost 3 bases and 2 bases, there was a span of 17 bases. Germline CDR1 reads MNHEY; CDR2 reads SMNVEV (reference sequence).

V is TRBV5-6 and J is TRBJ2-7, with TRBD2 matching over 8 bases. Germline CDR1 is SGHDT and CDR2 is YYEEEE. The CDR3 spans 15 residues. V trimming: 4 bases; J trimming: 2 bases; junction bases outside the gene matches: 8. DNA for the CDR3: TGTGCCAGCAGCCTCTCCGGGAGGGCAACCTACGAGCAGTACTTC. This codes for CASSLSGRATYEQYF.

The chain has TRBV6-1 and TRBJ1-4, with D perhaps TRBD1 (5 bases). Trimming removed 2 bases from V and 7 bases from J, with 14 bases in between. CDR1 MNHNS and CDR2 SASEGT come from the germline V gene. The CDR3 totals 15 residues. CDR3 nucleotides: TGTGCCAGCAGTGAATCGACGGGGGAGAGTGAAAAACTGTTTTTT. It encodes CASSESTGESEKLFF.

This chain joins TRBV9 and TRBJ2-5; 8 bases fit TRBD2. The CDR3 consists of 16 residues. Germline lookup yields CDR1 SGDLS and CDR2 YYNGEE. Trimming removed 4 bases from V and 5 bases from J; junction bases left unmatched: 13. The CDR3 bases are TGTGCCAGCAGCCCAATAGGTAGCGGGATAGGTGAGACCCAGTACTTC. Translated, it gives CASSPIGSGIGETQYF.